This T cell receptor (beta chain) stems from a study of cytomegalovirus exposure and HLA in healthy donors. General observations from the study: Earlier analysis looked at TCR beta V segments, and most were productive about 90% or about 30% of the time. Most likely, a cluster of highly shared sequence variants arose as a sequencing artifact. Association of a missense DCLRE1C variant with TCR beta V- and J-gene trimming was reported in a later analysis.

This clone was seen only a few times. Antigen: not known. Researchers ran the PCR with 60 Vbeta and 13 Jbeta primers. Profiled with immunoSEQ multiplex PCR; TCRdb holds only in-frame clones, not every one. Altogether around 150,000 clones are present, about four fifths being singletons, with the ten largest covering 4% to 5%. The CDR3 is 16 amino acids. With 0 bases removed from V and 5 bases from J, the gap between germline ends came to 16 bases. Germline V gives CDR1 LGHNA, CDR2 YSLEER. The sequence was obtained from a man aged 40-49 years in good health and CMV-seropositive. The sequenced sample was PBMCs. The rearrangement links TRBV4-3 to TRBJ1-2; tentatively, D is TRBD1 (6 bases). CDR3 residues: CASSQDHRGAPYGYTF. Written as DNA, the CDR3 is TGCGCCAGCAGCCAAGATCATCGGGGGGCCCCTTATGGCTACACCTTC.